This is a list of T cell receptor beta chains from one sample in a study of blood T cells in healthy people across ages. One entry per CDR3 protein results from TCRdb running MiXCR on the 5' RACE reads. The table lists 1.5 million to 2 million distinct CDR3 sequences, approximately 28% of them singletons. The specimen sequenced was blood. Receptors originate from a woman aged 25 to 45 in good health. CDR3s leave out the opening cysteine and the closing phenylalanine or tryptophan. The order of the fields is J gene, clone size, V gene, CDR3 protein. Size is stated for part of the rows, as once, few or many counts, or as a class when the clone is expanded.

TRBJ2-4 NA TRBV27 ASSPGGLAKNIRY
TRBJ2-2 NA TRBV7-9 ASSKTTANTRELF
TRBJ2-2 NA TRBV9 ASSAVTGTLNTGELF
TRBJ2-2 NA TRBV20-1 SARELASNTGELF
TRBJ1-6 NA TRBV20-1 SARAPWESSYNSPLH
TRBJ1-5 NA TRBV29-1 SVGNGVNQPQH
TRBJ2-5 few TRBV6-5 ASNPLRGGPRETQY
TRBJ2-3 NA TRBV2 ASRRDDSSTDTQY
TRBJ1-6 few TRBV6-1 AGSEAGASPLH
TRBJ2-3 few TRBV4-3 VSSQGGLAGGYTDTQY
TRBJ1-2 many TRBV12-3/TRBV12-4 ASSLFGTNYGYT
TRBJ2-3 NA TRBV7-2 ASSSKPSGIVTDTQY
TRBJ2-1 once TRBV28 ASSLRDRGGDEQF
TRBJ2-7 NA TRBV28 ASSLYPVTYEQY
TRBJ2-7 NA TRBV19 ASTAGQGSYEQY
TRBJ2-1 few TRBV5-1 ASSSTSGSTDEQF
TRBJ1-5 NA TRBV7-9 ASSRDGYSNQPQH
TRBJ1-3 few TRBV12-3/TRBV12-4 ASSLRIRRTSGNTIY
TRBJ1-1 NA TRBV12-3/TRBV12-4 ARSADARVAF
TRBJ2-6 NA TRBV11-2 TSRIGTPSGANVRT
TRBJ2-1 NA TRBV2 ASSEAGTSGGALEF
TRBJ2-6 many TRBV12-3/TRBV12-4 AVSRRSSGANVLT
TRBJ2-1 few TRBV10-1 ASSESGQGGEQF
TRBJ2-1 NA TRBV5-1 ASSGSRRAPLEVGNEQF
TRBJ2-1 many TRBV15 ATSRGTSGGDNEQF
TRBJ2-5 many TRBV12-3/TRBV12-4 ASSDGRQETQY
TRBJ1-2 NA TRBV2 ASSKTGGRGYT
TRBJ2-3 many TRBV4-2 ASSQNRAIQTDTQY
TRBJ1-1 many TRBV6-5 ASSRGGNTEAF
TRBJ2-1 NA TRBV11-2 ASSSSVSGLIEQF
TRBJ2-3 NA TRBV20-1 SVGGDTDTQY
TRBJ2-7 NA TRBV30 VWSVPSSYEQY
TRBJ1-2 NA TRBV5-1 ASSLQQGRSYT
TRBJ2-7 NA TRBV12-3/TRBV12-4 ASSPRLARYEQY
TRBJ2-1 NA TRBV11-2 ASSLDERVRRIGYEQF
TRBJ1-6 few TRBV20-1 SATIGQGYSPLH
TRBJ2-7 NA TRBV5-1 ASSSRDWDYEQY
TRBJ2-5 NA TRBV5-1 ASSFDRNEETQY